This T cell receptor (beta chain) was observed in a study of persistence of HIV-infected CD4 T cells. At the level of the study: Donors were ART-treated; their CMV- and Gag-responding CD4+ T cells were isolated. Blood samples, up to about 200 mL, came from multiple time points, except a couple of leukapheresis donors sampled once. Study-wide findings and caveats: TCR analyses could not target the rare provirus-carrying CMV-responding cells.

The immunoSEQ assay was version 4, run in survey mode. Repertoires were generated with immunoSEQ multiplex PCR, while TCRdb's copy carries only in-frame clones and drops some. Counted here are 50,000 to 65,000 clones, over 60% occurring once; the ten biggest clones make up 1.5% to 2%. Overlapping HIV-1 Gag 15-mer peptides at roughly 1 ug per peptide per mL were used. CD40L-negative CD69-negative CD45RO-high memory CD4+ T cells were sorted as populations depleted of antigen-responding cells. For at least 4 years, plasma HIV-1 RNA was undetectable (<50 copies/mL). The CDR3 length is 15 residues. Germline CDR1 is ENHRY and CDR2 is SYGVKD. Between the trimmed V and J ends, which lost 11 bases and 0 bases, there was a span of 17 bases. This clone came up once. The antigen remains undetermined.

This sequence joins TRBV10-3 and TRBJ1-3; D is possibly TRBD1 (5 bases). Sample: CD4+ T cells sorted from PBMCs after roughly 18-hour stimulation, taken from a patient who received antiretroviral therapy. The sequence derives from an adult man with HIV who was CMV-seropositive. The CDR3, as DNA: TGTGCCGCCAGGGCGGAATGGAGCTCTGGAAACACCATATATTTT. It specifies CAARAEWSSGNTIYF.